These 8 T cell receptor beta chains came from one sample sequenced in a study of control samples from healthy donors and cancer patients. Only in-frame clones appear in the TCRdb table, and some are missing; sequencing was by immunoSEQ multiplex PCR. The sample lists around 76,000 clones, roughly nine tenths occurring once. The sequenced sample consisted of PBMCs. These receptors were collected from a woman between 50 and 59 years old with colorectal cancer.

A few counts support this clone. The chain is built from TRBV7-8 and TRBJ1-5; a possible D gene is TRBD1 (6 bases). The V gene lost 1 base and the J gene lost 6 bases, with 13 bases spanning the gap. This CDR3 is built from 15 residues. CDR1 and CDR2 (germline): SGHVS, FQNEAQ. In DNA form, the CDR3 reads TGTGCCAGCAGCTTAGAACAGGGAAGGCGTCAGCCCCAGCATTTT. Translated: CASSLEQGRRQPQHF.

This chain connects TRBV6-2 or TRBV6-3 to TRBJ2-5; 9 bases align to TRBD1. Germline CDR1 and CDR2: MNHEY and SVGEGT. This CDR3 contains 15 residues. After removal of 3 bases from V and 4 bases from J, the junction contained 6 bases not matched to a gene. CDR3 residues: CASSYAGTGLETQYF. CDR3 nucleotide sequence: TGTGCCAGCAGTTATGCAGGGACAGGGCTAGAGACCCAGTACTTC.

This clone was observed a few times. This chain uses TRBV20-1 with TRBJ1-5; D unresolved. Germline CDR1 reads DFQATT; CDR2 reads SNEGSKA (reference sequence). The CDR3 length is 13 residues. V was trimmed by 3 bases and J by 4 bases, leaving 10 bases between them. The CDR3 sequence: CSASSKGNQPQHF. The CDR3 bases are TGCAGTGCTAGTTCTAAAGGGAATCAGCCCCAGCATTTT.

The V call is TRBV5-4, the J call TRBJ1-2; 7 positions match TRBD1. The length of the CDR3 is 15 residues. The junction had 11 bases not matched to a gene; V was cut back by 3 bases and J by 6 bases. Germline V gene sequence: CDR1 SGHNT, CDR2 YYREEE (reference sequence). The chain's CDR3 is CASSWARGGANGYTF. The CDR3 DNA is TGTGCCAGCAGCTGGGCCAGGGGGGGCGCGAATGGCTACACCTTC.

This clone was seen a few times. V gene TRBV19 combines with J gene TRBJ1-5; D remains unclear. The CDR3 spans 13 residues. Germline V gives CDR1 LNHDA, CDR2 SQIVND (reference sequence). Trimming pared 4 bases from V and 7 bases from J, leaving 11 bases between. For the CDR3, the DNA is TGTGCCAGTAGTAAATCACGGGAGCAGCCCCAGCATTTT. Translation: CASSKSREQPQHF.

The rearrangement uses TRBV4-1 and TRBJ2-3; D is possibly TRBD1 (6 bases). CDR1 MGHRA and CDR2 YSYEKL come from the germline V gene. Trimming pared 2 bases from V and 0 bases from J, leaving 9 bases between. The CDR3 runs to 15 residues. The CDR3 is CASSQPTGSTDTQYF. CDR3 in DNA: TGCGCCAGCAGCCAACCCACAGGGAGCACAGATACGCAGTATTTT.

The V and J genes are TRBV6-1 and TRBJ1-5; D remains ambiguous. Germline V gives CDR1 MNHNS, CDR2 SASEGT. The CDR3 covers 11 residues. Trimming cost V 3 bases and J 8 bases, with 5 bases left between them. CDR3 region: CASSEVEPQHF. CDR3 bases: TGTGCCAGCAGTGAGGTGGAGCCCCAGCATTTT.

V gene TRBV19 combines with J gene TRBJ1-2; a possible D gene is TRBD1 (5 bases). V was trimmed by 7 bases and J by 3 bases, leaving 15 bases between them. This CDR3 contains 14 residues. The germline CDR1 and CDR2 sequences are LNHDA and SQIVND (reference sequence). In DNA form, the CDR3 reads TGTGCCAGTACCACGACCCAAGGGGACTATGGCTACACCTTC. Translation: CASTTTQGDYGYTF.